This TCR beta chain was captured in a study of type 1 and type 2 diabetes patients. Study-level points and caveats: Age and gender were not matched between study groups.

CDR1 is SNHLY and CDR2 is FYNNEI in the germline V gene. V was pared by 7 bases and J by 2 bases, with 9 bases between. The CDR3 has 14 amino acids. This clonotype was recorded at least ten times. Its specificity is unknown. Genomic DNA was the PCR template. The TCR beta CDR3 region was amplified using 30 forward and 13 reverse primers. TCRdb passed the multiplex PCR reads through MiXCR, listing each CDR3 protein once. The repertoire holds fewer than 350,000 distinct CDR3 sequences, with around 47% as singletons. Sequenced material: peripheral blood mononuclear cells (PBMCs). The receptor comes from a man between 18 and 29 years old with type 2 diabetes. The J gene is TRBJ2-6, the V gene TRBV2; D perhaps matches TRBD1 (5 bases). The CDR3 region is CASTGSAGANVLTF. The CDR3 bases are TGTGCCAGCACAGGGTCCGCTGGGGCCAACGTCCTGACTTTC.